This TCR beta chain was identified in a study of blood T cell repertoires in COVID-19. Study-level background: T cells, B-cell-depleted T cells, or PBMCs supplied cDNA or gDNA.

The age range of participants was 18 to 89 years, with residence in around 22 US areas. Participants' own reports of clinical history determined their cohort assignment. Per the original methods: Amplification with reference gene primers provided the estimates of nucleated cell counts. Clones were sequenced by immunoSEQ multiplex PCR, and TCRdb holds only the in-frame ones, with some missing. The V and J calls and clone size were taken over from that table, and D and trimming were inferred from the DNA. The sample carries 150,000 to 200,000 clones, over 75% recorded once. Germline CDR1 MNHEY, CDR2 SMNVEV (reference sequence). The CDR3 runs to 14 residues. V trimming: 2 bases; J trimming: 6 bases; junction bases outside the gene matches: 4.

Sequencing was performed on PBMCs or T cells enriched from blood (not recorded which). The rearrangement joins TRBV27 to TRBJ1-2, with 9 positions matching TRBD1. The clonotype comes from a woman aged 18 to 35 who had recovered from COVID-19. CDR3 protein: CASSLDRGSNGYTF. The CDR3 DNA sequence: TGTGCCAGCAGTTTAGACAGGGGGAGTAATGGCTACACCTTC.